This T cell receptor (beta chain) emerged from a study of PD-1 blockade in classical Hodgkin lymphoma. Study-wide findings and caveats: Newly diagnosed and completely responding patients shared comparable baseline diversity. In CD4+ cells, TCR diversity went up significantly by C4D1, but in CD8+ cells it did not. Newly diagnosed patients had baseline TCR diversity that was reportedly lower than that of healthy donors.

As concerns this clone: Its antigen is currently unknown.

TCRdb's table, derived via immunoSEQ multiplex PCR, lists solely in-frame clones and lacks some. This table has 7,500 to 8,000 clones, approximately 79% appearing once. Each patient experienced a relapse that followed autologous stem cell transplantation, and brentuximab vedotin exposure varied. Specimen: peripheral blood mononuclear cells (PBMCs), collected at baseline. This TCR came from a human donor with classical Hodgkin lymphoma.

CDR3 nucleotide sequence: TGTGCCAGCAGAGATCTCCGGGACAGCCAAGAGACCCAGTACTTC. Protein product: CASRDLRDSQETQYF. The chain is built from TRBV6-1 and TRBJ2-5; TRBD1 matches 7 bases. The V gene end was trimmed by 6 bases and the J gene end by 1 base; junction bases not matched to a gene: 8. This CDR3 has 15 amino acids. Germline V lookup: CDR1 MNHNS, CDR2 SASEGT.